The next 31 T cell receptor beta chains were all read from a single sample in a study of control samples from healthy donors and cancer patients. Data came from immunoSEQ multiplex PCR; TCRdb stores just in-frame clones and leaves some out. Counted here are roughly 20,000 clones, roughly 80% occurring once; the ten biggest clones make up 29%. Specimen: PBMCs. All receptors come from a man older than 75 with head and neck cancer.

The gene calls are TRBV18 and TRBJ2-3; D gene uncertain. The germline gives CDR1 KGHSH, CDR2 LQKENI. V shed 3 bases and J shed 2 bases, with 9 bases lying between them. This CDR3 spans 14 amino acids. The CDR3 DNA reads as TGTGCCAGCTCACCCAACCTAGACACAGATACGCAGTATTTT. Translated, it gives CASSPNLDTDTQYF.

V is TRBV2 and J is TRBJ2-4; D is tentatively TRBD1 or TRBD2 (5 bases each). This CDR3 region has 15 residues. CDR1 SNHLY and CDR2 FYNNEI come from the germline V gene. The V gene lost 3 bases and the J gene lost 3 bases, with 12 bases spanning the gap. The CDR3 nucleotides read TGTGCCAGCAGTGAGGACCGGGGCGTCAAAAACATTCAGTACTTC. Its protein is CASSEDRGVKNIQYF.

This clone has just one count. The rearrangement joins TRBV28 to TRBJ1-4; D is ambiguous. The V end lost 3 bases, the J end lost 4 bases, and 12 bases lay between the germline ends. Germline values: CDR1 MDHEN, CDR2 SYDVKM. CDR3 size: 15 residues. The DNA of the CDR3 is TGTGCCAGCAGTTTGAGGTTAGCCTATAATGAAAAACTGTTTTTT. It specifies CASSLRLAYNEKLFF.

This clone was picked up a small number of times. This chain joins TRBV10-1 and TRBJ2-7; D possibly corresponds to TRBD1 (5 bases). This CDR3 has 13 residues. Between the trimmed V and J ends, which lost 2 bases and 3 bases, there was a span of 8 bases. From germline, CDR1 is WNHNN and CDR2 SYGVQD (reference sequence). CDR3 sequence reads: CASSEDSNYEQYF. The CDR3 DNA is TGCGCCAGCAGTGAGGACAGCAACTACGAGCAGTACTTC.

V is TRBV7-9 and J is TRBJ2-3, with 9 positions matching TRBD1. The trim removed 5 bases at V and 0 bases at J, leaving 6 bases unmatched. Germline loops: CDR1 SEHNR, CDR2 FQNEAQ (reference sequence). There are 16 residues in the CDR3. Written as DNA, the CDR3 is TGTGCCAGCAGCGCTACAGGGGGCAAGAGCACAGATACGCAGTATTTT. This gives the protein CASSATGGKSTDTQYF.

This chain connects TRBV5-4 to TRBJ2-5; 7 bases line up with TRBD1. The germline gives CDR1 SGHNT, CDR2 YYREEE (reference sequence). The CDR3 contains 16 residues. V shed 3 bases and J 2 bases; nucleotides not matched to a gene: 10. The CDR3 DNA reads TGTGCCAGCAGCTCACCCGGGACAGCATTACAAGAGACCCAGTACTTC. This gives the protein CASSSPGTALQETQYF.

In DNA form, the CDR3 reads TGTGCCAGCAGCCCCTTTTCAGTGGGAGGGGAAGGGGACTATGGCTACACCTTC. It is translated as CASSPFSVGGEGDYGYTF. The chain has TRBV9 and TRBJ1-2, with a possible D match to TRBD1 (5 bases). Between the trimmed V and J ends, which lost 4 bases and 3 bases, there was a span of 25 bases. Germline V gene data show CDR1 as SGDLS and CDR2 as YYNGEE. This CDR3 spans 18 amino acids.

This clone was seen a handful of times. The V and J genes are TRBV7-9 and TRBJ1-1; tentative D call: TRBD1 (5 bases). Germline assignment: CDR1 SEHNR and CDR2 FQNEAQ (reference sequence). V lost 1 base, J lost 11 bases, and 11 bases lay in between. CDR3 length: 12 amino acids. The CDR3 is CASSLEGQSAFF. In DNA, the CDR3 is TGTGCCAGCAGCTTAGAGGGGCAGTCGGCTTTCTTT. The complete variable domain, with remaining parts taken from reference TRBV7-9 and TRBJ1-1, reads DTGVSQNPRHKITKRGQNVTFRCDPISEHNRLYWYRQTLGQGPEFLTYFQNEAQLEKSRLLSDRFSAERPKGSFSTLEIQRTEQGDSAMYLCASSLEGQSAFFGQGTRLTVV.

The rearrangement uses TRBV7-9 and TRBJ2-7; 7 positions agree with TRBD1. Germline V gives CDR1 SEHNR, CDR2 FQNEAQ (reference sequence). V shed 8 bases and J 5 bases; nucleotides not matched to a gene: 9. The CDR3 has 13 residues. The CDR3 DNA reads TGTGCCAGCGGTACCACAGGGGACGACGAGCAGTACTTC. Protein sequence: CASGTTGDDEQYF.

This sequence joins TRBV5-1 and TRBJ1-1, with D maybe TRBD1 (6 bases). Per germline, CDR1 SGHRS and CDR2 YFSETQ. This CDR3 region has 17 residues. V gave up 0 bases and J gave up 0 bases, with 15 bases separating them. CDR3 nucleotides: TGCGCCAGCAGCTTGGCCTTGGGGGGCGGAATGAACACTGAAGCTTTCTTT. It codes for CASSLALGGGMNTEAFF.

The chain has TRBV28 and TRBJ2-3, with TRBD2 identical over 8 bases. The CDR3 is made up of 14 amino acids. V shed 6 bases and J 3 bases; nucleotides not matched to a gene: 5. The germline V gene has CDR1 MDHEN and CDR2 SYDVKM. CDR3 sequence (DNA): TGTGCCAGCAGCCTACTAGCGGATACAGATACGCAGTATTTT. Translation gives CASSLLADTDTQYF.

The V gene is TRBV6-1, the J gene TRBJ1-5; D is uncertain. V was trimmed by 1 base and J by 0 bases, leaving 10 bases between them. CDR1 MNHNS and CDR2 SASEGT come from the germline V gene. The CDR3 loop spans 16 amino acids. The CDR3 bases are TGTGCCAGCAGTGAAGGTAACAGTTATAGCAATCAGCCCCAGCATTTT. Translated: CASSEGNSYSNQPQHF.

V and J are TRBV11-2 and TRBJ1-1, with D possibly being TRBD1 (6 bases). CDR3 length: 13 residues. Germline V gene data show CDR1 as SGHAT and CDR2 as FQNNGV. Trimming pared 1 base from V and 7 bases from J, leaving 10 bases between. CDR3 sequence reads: CASSLADSLEAFF. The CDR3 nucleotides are TGTGCCAGCAGCTTAGCGGACAGCCTTGAAGCTTTCTTT. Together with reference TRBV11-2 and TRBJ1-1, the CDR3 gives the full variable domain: EAGVAQSPRYKIIEKRQSVAFWCNPISGHATLYWYQQILGQGPKLLIQFQNNGVVDDSQLPKDRFSAERLKGVDSTLKIQPAKLEDSAVYLCASSLADSLEAFFGQGTRLTVV.

The CDR3 coding sequence is TGTGCCAGCAGCGTGGGACTAGCGGGCTCTAGCACAGATACGCAGTATTTT. Amino acid sequence: CASSVGLAGSSTDTQYF. The chain employs TRBV9 and TRBJ2-3; 12 bases fit TRBD2. This CDR3 is built from 17 residues. Per the germline V gene, CDR1 is SGDLS and CDR2 is YYNGEE. Losses at the gene ends were 2 bases for V and 0 bases for J; bases not matched to a gene: 4.

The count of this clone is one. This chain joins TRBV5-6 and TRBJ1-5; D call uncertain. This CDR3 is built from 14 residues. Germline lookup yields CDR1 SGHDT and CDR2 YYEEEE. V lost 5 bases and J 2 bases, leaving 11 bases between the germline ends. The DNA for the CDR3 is TGTGCCAGCAGGATCTTCGGAGGCAATCAGCCCCAGCATTTT. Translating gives CASRIFGGNQPQHF.

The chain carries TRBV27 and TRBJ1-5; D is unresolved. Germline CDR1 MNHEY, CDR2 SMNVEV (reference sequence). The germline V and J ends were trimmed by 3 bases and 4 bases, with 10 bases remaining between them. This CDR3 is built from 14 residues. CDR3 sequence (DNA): TGTGCCAGCAGTTTCTTCGGCACGAATCAGCCCCAGCATTTT. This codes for CASSFFGTNQPQHF.

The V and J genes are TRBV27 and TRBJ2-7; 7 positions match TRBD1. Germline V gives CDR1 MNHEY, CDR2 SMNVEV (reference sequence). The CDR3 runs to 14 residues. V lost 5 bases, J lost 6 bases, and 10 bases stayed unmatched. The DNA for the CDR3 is TGTGCCAGCAGTCCCATACAGGGGTATGGCGAGCAGTACTTC. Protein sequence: CASSPIQGYGEQYF.

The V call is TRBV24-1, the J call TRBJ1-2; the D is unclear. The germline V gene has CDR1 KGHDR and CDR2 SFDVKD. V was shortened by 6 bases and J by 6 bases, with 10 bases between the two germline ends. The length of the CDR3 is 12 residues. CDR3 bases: TGTGCCACCAGTTATAGGGTACATGGCTACACCTTC. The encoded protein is CATSYRVHGYTF.

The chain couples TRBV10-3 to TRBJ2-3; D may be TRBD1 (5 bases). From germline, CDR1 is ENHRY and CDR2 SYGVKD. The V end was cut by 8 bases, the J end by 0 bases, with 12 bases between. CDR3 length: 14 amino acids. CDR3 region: CAIFSGHSTDTQYF. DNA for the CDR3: TGTGCCATCTTTTCCGGACATAGCACAGATACGCAGTATTTT.

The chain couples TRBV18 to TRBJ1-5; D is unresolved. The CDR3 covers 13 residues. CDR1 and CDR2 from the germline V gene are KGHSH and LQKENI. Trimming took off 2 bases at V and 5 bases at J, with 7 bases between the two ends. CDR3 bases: TGTGCCAGCTCACCAAGCAGAGATCAGCCCCAGCATTTT. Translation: CASSPSRDQPQHF.

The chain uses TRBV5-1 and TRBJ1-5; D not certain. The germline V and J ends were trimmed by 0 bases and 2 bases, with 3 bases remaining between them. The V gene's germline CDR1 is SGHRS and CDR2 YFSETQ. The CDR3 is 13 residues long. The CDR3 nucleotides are TGCGCCAGCAGCTTGGATGGCAATCAGCCCCAGCATTTT. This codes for CASSLDGNQPQHF.

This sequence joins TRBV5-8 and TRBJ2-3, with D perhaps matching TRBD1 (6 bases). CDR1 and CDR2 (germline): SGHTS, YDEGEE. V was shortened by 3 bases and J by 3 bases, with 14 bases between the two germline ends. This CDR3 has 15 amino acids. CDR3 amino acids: CASSSNRAGTDTQYF. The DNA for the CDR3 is TGTGCCAGCAGCTCCAACAGGGCAGGGACAGATACGCAGTATTTT.

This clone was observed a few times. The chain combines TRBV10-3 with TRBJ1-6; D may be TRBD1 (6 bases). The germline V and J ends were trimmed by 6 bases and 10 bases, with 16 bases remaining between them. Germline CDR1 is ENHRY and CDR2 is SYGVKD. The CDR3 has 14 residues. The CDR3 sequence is CAISHTGPGSPLHF. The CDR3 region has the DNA TGTGCCATCAGCCACACAGGGCCGGGGTCACCCCTCCACTTT.

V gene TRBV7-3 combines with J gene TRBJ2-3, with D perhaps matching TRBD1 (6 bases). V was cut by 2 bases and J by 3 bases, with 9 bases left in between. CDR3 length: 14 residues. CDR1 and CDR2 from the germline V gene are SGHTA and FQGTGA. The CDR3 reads CASSLGGLTDTQYF. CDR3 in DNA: TGTGCCAGCAGCTTAGGGGGCCTGACAGATACGCAGTATTTT.

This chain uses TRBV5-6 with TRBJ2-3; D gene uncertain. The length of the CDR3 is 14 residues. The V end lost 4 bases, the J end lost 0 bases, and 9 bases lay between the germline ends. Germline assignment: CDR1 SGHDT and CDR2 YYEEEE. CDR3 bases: TGTGCCAGCAGCGACGTGGGGAGCACAGATACGCAGTATTTT. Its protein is CASSDVGSTDTQYF.

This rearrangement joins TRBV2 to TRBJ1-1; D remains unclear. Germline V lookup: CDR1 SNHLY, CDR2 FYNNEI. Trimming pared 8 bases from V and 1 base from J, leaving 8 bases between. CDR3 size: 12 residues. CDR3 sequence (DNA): TGTGCCAGCGCCGGACGGAACACTGAAGCTTTCTTT. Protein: CASAGRNTEAFF.

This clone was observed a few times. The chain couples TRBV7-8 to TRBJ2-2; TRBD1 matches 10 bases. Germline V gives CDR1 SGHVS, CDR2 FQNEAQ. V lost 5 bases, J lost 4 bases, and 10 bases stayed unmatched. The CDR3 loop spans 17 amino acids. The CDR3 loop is CASSRGQGVKRTGELFF. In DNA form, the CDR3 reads TGTGCCAGCAGCCGAGGACAGGGGGTGAAACGCACCGGGGAGCTGTTTTTT.

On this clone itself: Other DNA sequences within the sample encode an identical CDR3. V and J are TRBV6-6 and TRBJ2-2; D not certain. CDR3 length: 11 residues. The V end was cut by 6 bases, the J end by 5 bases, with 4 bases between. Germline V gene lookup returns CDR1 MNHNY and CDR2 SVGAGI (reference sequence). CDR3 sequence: CASRETGELFF. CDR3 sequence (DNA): TGTGCCAGCAGGGAAACCGGGGAGCTGTTTTTT.

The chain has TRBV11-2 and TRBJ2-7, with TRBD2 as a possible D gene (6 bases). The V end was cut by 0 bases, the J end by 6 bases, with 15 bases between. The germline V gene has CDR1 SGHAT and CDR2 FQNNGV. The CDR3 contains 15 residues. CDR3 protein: CASSLEVGGRFEQYF. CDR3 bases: TGTGCCAGCAGCTTAGAAGTGGGAGGACGGTTCGAGCAGTACTTC.

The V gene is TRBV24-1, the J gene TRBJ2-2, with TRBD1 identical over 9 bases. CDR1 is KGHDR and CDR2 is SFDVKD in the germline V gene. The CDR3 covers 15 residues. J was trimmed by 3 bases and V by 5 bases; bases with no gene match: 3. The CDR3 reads CATSGGQGYTGELFF. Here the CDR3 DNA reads TGTGCCACCAGTGGCGGACAGGGGTACACCGGGGAGCTGTTTTTT.

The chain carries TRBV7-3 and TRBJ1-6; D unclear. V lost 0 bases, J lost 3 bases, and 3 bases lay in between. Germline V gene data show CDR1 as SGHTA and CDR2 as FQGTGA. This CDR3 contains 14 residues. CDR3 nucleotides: TGTGCCAGCAGCTTAACAGGCTATAATTCACCCCTCCACTTT. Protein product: CASSLTGYNSPLHF.